One sample yielded the 3 T cell receptor beta chains listed below, sequenced in a study of CD8 T cells in ankylosing spondylitis (dated by TCRdb to about 2017). The library was built by means of 5' RACE. For sequencing, an Illumina HiSeq 2500 was employed. TCRdb reprocessed the public reads (quality trimming at Q25 with fastp, clone calling with MiXCR) and kept in-frame beta chains. Here each entry gathers all rows of one CDR3 protein and keeps the most common genes and DNA. A total of hundreds of thousands of distinct CDR3 sequences appear in this sample, about an eighth of them only once. The ten top clones hold approximately 0.46% of the sample. Here is what the overall study found, with its caveats: A TCR beta motif of about eight highly homologous amino acid variants appeared characteristic of blood from ankylosing spondylitis patients.

These receptors lack a known antigen. Sequencing was performed on blood, either unsorted or a sorted T cell fraction (not recorded which). These receptors were collected from a male donor with ankylosing spondylitis.

The rearrangement links TRBV7-6 to TRBJ1-4; tentative D call: TRBD1 (6 bases). V was shortened by 3 bases and J by 7 bases, with 15 bases between the two germline ends. CDR3 length: 15 amino acids. Germline lookup yields CDR1 SGHVS and CDR2 FNYEAQ. The CDR3 nucleotides are TGTGCCAGCAGCTTTACAGGGAATGGGGTTGAAAAACTGTTTTTT. This translates into CASSFTGNGVEKLFF.

CDR3 residues: CASSDTGTGGTEAFF. The DNA for the CDR3 is TGTGCCAGCAGTGACACCGGGACAGGGGGAACTGAAGCTTTCTTT. This chain joins TRBV6-1 and TRBJ1-1, with 11 positions matching TRBD1. Germline assignment: CDR1 MNHNS and CDR2 SASEGT. Trimming took 3 bases from V and 5 from J; bases not matched to a gene: 5. This CDR3 spans 15 amino acids.

This chain uses TRBV6-6 with TRBJ1-1; D is undetermined. Germline assignment: CDR1 MNHNY and CDR2 SVGAGI (reference sequence). The CDR3 length is 12 residues. The germline V and J ends were trimmed by 6 bases and 6 bases, with 11 bases remaining between them. CDR3 nucleotides: TGTGCCAGCAGGCTGTCCGGGTCTGAAGCTTTCTTT. Its protein product is CASRLSGSEAFF.